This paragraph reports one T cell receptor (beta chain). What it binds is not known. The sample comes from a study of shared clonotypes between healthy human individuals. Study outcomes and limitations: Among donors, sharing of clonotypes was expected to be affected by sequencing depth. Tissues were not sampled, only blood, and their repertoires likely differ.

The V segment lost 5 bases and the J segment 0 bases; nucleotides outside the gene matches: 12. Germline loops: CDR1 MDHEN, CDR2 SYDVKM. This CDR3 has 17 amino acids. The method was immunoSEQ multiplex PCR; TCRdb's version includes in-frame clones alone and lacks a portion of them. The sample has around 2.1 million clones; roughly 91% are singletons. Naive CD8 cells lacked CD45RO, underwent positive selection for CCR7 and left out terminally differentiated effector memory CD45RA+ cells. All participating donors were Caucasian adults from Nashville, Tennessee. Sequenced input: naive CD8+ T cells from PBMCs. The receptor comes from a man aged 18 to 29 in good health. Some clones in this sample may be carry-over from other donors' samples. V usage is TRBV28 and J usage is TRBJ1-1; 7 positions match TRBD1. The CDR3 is CASSPLDREYMNTEAFF. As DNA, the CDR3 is TGTGCCAGCAGTCCCCTCGACAGGGAATACATGAACACTGAAGCTTTCTTT. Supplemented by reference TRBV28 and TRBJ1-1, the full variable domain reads DVKVTQSSRYLVKRTGEKVFLECVQDMDHENMFWYRQDPGLGLRLIYFSYDVKMKEKGDIPEGYSVSREKKERFSLILESASTNQTSMYLCASSPLDREYMNTEAFFGQGTRLTVV.